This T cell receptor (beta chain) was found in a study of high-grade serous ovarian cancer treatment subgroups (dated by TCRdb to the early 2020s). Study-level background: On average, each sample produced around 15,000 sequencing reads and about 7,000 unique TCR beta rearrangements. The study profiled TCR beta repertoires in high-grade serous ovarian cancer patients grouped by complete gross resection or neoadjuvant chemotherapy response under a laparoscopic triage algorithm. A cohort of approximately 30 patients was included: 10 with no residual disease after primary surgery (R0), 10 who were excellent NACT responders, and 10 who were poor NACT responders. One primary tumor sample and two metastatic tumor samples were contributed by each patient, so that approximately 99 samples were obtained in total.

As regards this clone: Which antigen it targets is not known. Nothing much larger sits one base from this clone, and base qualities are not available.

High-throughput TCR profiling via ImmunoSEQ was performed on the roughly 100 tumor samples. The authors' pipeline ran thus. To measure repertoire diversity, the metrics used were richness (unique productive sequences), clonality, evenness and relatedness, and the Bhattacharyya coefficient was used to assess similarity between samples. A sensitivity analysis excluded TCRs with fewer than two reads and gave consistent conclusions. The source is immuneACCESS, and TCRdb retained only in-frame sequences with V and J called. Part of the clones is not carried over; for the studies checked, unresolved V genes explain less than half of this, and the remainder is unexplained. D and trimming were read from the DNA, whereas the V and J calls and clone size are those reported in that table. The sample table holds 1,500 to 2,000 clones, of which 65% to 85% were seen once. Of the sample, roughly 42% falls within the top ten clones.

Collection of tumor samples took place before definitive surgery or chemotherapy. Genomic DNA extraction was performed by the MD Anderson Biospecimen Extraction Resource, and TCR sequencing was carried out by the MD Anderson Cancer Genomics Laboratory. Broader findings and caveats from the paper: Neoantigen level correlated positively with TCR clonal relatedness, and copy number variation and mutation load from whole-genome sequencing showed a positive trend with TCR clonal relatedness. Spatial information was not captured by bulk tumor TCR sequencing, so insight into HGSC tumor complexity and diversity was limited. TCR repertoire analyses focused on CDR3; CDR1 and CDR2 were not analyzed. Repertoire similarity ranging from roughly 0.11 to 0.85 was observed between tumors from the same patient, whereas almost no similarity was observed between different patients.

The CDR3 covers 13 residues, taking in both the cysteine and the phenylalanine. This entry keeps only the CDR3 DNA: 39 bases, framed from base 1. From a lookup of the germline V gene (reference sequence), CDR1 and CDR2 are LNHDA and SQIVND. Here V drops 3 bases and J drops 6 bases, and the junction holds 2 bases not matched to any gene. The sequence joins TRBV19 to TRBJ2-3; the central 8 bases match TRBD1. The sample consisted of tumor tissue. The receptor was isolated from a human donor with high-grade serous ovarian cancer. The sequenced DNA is TGTGCCAGTAGTATTGGGACAGGCGATACGCAGTATTTT. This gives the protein CASSIGTGDTQYF.